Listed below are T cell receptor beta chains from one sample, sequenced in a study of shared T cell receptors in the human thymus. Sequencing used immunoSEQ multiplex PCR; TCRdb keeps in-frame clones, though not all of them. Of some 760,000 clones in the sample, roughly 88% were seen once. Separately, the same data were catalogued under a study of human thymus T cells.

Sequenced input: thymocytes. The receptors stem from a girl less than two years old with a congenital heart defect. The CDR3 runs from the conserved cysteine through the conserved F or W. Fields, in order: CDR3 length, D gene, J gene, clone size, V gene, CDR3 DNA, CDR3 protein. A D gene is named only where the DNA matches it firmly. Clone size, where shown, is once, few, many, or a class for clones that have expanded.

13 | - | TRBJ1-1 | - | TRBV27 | TGTGCCAGCAGCCCAGCGGCTCTTGGTGAAGCTTTCTTT | CASSPAALGEAFF
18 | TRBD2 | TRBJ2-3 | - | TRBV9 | TGTGCCAGCAGCGTAGCCGTGACTAGCGGGGGGGCAACAGATACGCAGTATTTT | CASSVAVTSGGATDTQYF
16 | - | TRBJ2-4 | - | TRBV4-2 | TGTGCCAGCAGCGAAGGCGGCAGTTTAGCCAAAAACATTCAGTACTTC | CASSEGGSLAKNIQYF
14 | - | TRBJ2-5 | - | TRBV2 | TGTGCCAGCAGTGTCGGAGTTCTACAAGAGACCCAGTACTTC | CASSVGVLQETQYF
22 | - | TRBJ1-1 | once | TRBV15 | TGTGCCACCAGCCACAGAGAACTCAGCTTGAGAAGAACAGGGTTGAAGAACACTGAAGCTTTCTTT | CATSHRELSLRRTGLKNTEAFF
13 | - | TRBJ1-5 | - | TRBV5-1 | TGCGCCAGCAGCTTGGGACAGAATCAGCCCCAGCATTTT | CASSLGQNQPQHF
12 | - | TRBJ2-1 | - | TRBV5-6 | TGTGCCAGCAGCTTTTCGGGGAATGAGCAGTTCTTC | CASSFSGNEQFF
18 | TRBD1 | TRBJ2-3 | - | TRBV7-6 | TGTGCCAGCAGCCACCGCCACAGGGGGCGTTTTGGCACAGATACGCAGTATTTT | CASSHRHRGRFGTDTQYF
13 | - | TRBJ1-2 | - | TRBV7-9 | TGTGCCAGCAGCTTAGTCGCTAACTATGGCTACACCTTC | CASSLVANYGYTF
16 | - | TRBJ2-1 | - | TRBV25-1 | TGTGCCAGCAGTGAAATAGGGGATTCTCGACCCGGTGAGCAGTTCTTC | CASSEIGDSRPGEQFF
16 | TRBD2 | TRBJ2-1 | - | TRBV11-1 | TGTGCCAGCAGGGGCGGGGGTACGAGTGCCTACAATGAGCAGTTCTTC | CASRGGGTSAYNEQFF
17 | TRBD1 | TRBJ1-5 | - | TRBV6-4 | TGTGCCAGCAGTGACAATGAGGACAGGGAGACCAATCAGCCCCAGCATTTT | CASSDNEDRETNQPQHF
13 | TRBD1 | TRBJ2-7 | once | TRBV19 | TGTGCCAGTACCCGGGACAGGGACGCCGAGCAGTACTTC | CASTRDRDAEQYF
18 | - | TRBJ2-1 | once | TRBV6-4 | TGTGCCAGCAGTGAAGTTTGGTCTCGGGGGGCCCTCTACAATGAGCAGTTCTTC | CASSEVWSRGALYNEQFF
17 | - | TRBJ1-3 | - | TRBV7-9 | TGTGCCAGCAGCTCTGAGCGTCGGGGTACATCTGGAAACACCATATATTTT | CASSSERRGTSGNTIYF
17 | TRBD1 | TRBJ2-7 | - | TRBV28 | TGTGCCAGCAGTTCCCCTCTGACAGGGGCCGCGACGTACGAGCAGTACTTC | CASSSPLTGAATYEQYF